The 22 T cell receptor beta chains below all came from one sample that was sequenced in a study of OX40 agonist ivuxolimab in advanced cancers. TCRdb keeps only in-frame clones here, not all; method: immunoSEQ multiplex PCR. The sample consists of approximately 45,000 clones, about 90% of them appearing once. Sequenced material: CD4+ or CD8+ T cells sorted from blood, taken in a trial of the OX40 agonist ivuxolimab. Receptors originate from an adult with an advanced solid tumor such as melanoma, head and neck, liver or kidney cancer.

V gene TRBV5-1 combines with J gene TRBJ2-7, with D tentatively TRBD2 (6 bases). The CDR3 is made up of 15 amino acids. With 2 bases removed from V and 6 bases from J, the gap between germline ends came to 18 bases. The germline gives CDR1 SGHRS, CDR2 YFSETQ. The chain's CDR3 is CASSFSALAVSEQYF. The CDR3 region has the DNA TGCGCCAGCAGCTTTTCTGCCTTAGCGGTCTCCGAGCAGTACTTC.

This sequence joins TRBV29-1 and TRBJ2-1; possible D gene TRBD2, 6 bases. The CDR3 is 13 residues long. Germline V gives CDR1 SQVTM, CDR2 ANQGSEA. Trimming pared 6 bases from V and 6 bases from J, leaving 15 bases between. DNA for the CDR3: TGCAGCGTCGGACTAATTAGTGGCAATGAGCAGTTCTTC. Translation: CSVGLISGNEQFF.

This clone showed up just once. The chain has TRBV28 and TRBJ1-1, with D perhaps TRBD1 (5 bases). Per the germline V gene, CDR1 is MDHEN and CDR2 is SYDVKM. There are 13 residues in the CDR3. V was clipped by 8 bases and J by 4 bases, with 14 bases between them. The CDR3: CASVFSGGTEAFF. CDR3 in DNA: TGTGCCAGCGTCTTTTCGGGGGGCACTGAAGCTTTCTTT.

The chain carries TRBV6-1 and TRBJ1-2; D gene uncertain. Trimming cost V 3 bases and J 5 bases, with 13 bases left between them. Germline V gene lookup returns CDR1 MNHNS and CDR2 SASEGT. The CDR3 contains 14 residues. Here the CDR3 reads CASSDHRARYGYTF. CDR3 sequence (DNA): TGTGCCAGCAGTGATCATAGGGCGCGTTATGGCTACACCTTC.

V usage is TRBV15 and J usage is TRBJ2-1; D may correspond to TRBD1 or TRBD2 (5 bases each). The CDR3 extends over 17 amino acids. V was clipped by 1 base and J by 10 bases, with 23 bases between them. Germline V gene sequence: CDR1 LNHNV, CDR2 YYDKDF (reference sequence). CDR3 loop: CATSRGGRGRTMWEQFF. For the CDR3, the DNA is TGTGCCACCAGCAGAGGAGGACGGGGCCGTACAATGTGGGAGCAGTTCTTC.

The genes are TRBV7-2 and TRBJ2-5; 10 bases are a match to TRBD1. The germline V gene encodes CDR1 SGHTA and CDR2 FQGNSA. The CDR3 is made up of 15 amino acids. J lost 5 bases, V lost 5 bases, and 8 bases had no gene match. CDR3 nucleotides: TGTGCCAGCAGCACCCGGACAGGGGGACTGGAGACCCAGTACTTC. It encodes CASSTRTGGLETQYF.

In regard to this clone: The same CDR3 arises from other DNA sequences in this sample as well. This chain connects TRBV28 to TRBJ2-7, with D possibly matching TRBD2 (6 bases). With 3 bases removed from V and 6 bases from J, the gap between germline ends came to 18 bases. Germline loops: CDR1 MDHEN, CDR2 SYDVKM. This CDR3 comprises 15 residues. The CDR3 sequence is CASSLGGRRAREQYF. DNA of the CDR3: TGTGCCAGCAGTTTGGGGGGTCGGCGGGCTCGCGAGCAGTACTTC.

V gene TRBV11-3 combines with J gene TRBJ1-2, with TRBD1 matching 7 bases. V lost 5 bases, J lost 7 bases, and 13 bases stayed unmatched. The CDR3 contains 15 residues. The germline V gene encodes CDR1 SGHNT and CDR2 YENEEA. CDR3 coding DNA: TGTGCCAGCAGCGCCGCGGGACAGAGAACGGCTGGCTACACCTTC. This sequence encodes CASSAAGQRTAGYTF.

The rearrangement uses TRBV27 and TRBJ2-7; 8 bases fit TRBD1. V lost 6 bases, J lost 2 bases, and 6 bases stayed unmatched. The CDR3 has 14 residues. Germline V gives CDR1 MNHEY, CDR2 SMNVEV (reference sequence). The CDR3 bases are TGTGCCAGCAGGACCCTGGACAGGGCCTACGAGCAGTACTTC. This translates into CASRTLDRAYEQYF.

The genes are TRBV10-2 and TRBJ2-3; unclear D gene. Germline V lookup: CDR1 WSHSY, CDR2 SAAADI. The CDR3 is made up of 14 amino acids. With 6 bases removed from V and 2 bases from J, the gap between germline ends came to 12 bases. CDR3 sequence reads: CASRGGYFTDTQYF. CDR3 bases: TGCGCCAGCAGGGGCGGTTACTTCACAGATACGCAGTATTTT.

This chain's CDR3 is CASSLGLAVNGDTQYF. The CDR3 DNA reads as TGCGCCAGCAGCTTGGGGCTAGCGGTAAATGGAGATACGCAGTATTTT. The rearrangement uses TRBV5-1 and TRBJ2-3; 7 positions match TRBD2. CDR1 and CDR2 (germline): SGHRS, YFSETQ. Germline trimming cut 0 bases from V and 5 bases from J; bases unmatched to any gene: 9. The CDR3 totals 16 residues.

The CDR3 nucleotides read TGTGCCAGCTCACCTAGGGATGGGGCCAACGTCCTGACTTTC. Translating it yields CASSPRDGANVLTF. The V and J genes are TRBV18 and TRBJ2-6; D remains ambiguous. The V end was cut by 3 bases, the J end by 3 bases, with 6 bases between. Germline V gene sequence: CDR1 KGHSH, CDR2 LQKENI. The CDR3 extends over 14 amino acids.

About this clone: An end of the junction differs from the germline gene, which may be a read error. The chain employs TRBV5-3 and TRBJ2-7, with unresolved D. TRBV5-3 is classed as an ORF, of uncertain function. This CDR3 is 14 amino acids long. DNA of the CDR3: TGTGCCAGCAGCTTGGCTAAAAAGCCTAACGAGCAGTACTTC. It is translated as CASSLAKKPNEQYF.

This sequence joins TRBV5-4 and TRBJ1-1, with 7 bases matching TRBD1. Germline V gene sequence: CDR1 SGHNT, CDR2 YYREEE (reference sequence). The CDR3 spans 14 residues. J lost 5 bases, V lost 4 bases, and 8 bases had no gene match. The CDR3 region has the DNA TGTGCCAGCAGCCAAGGGGGCGTTTTGACTGAAGCTTTCTTT. This sequence encodes CASSQGGVLTEAFF.

The J gene is TRBJ1-2, the V gene TRBV11-1, with 7 positions matching TRBD1. This CDR3 is 12 amino acids long. Trimming took 6 bases from V and 13 from J; bases not matched to a gene: 11. From germline, CDR1 is SGHAT and CDR2 FQDESV (reference sequence). The CDR3 loop reads CASRPQGGAATF. Here the CDR3 DNA reads TGTGCCAGCAGACCTCAGGGGGGGGCCGCCACCTTC.

The chain recombines TRBV19 with TRBJ2-3, with 12 bases identical to TRBD2. Per germline, CDR1 LNHDA and CDR2 SQIVND (reference sequence). The ends lost 6 bases at V and 4 bases at J; junction bases unmatched: 5. This CDR3 is 15 amino acids long. In DNA form, the CDR3 reads TGTGCCAGTAGCACGACTAGCGGGAGAGCAGATACGCAGTATTTT. Protein product: CASSTTSGRADTQYF.

The chain carries TRBV27 and TRBJ2-1; 9 bases match TRBD2. V lost 3 bases and J lost 6; bases outside the gene matches: 9. The CDR3 spans 16 residues. Germline CDR1 MNHEY, CDR2 SMNVEV (reference sequence). In nucleotides, the CDR3 is TGTGCCAGCAGTTTCGTAGCGGGAGTGCGCGGCAATGAGCAGTTCTTC. This translates into CASSFVAGVRGNEQFF.

CDR3 nucleotides: TGTGCCAGCTCACCACTCTCTTTGGCCGATGGCTACACCTTC. Translating it yields CASSPLSLADGYTF. V is TRBV18 and J is TRBJ1-2, with unresolved D. V lost 1 base and J lost 6, with 12 bases in between. Looked up from germline, CDR1 is KGHSH and CDR2 is LQKENI. This CDR3 spans 14 amino acids.

The chain uses TRBV6-5 and TRBJ2-7; D not resolved. This CDR3 spans 13 amino acids. The V end was cut by 5 bases, the J end by 2 bases, with 10 bases between. Germline V lookup: CDR1 MNHEY, CDR2 SVGAGI. The CDR3 loop is CASSRDGPYEQYF. The CDR3 DNA is TGTGCCAGCAGTCGAGACGGGCCCTACGAGCAGTACTTC.

Only one count was recorded for this clone. The rearrangement joins TRBV27 to TRBJ1-2, with 7 bases fitting TRBD1. Germline V gene lookup returns CDR1 MNHEY and CDR2 SMNVEV (reference sequence). The junction had 10 bases not matched to a gene; V was cut back by 5 bases and J by 4 bases. The CDR3 runs 15 residues. The CDR3 is CASSLGRGGGYGYTF. CDR3 in DNA: TGTGCCAGCAGTCTAGGACGAGGGGGCGGCTATGGCTACACCTTC.

A single count supports this clone. The V call is TRBV5-1, the J call TRBJ2-7; no reliable D call. Trimming left V 4 bases short and J 3 bases short, with 5 bases between. The germline V gene encodes CDR1 SGHRS and CDR2 YFSETQ. The CDR3 loop spans 11 amino acids. For the CDR3, the DNA is TGCGCCAGCAGCGAGGACTACGAGCAGTACTTC. This gives the protein CASSEDYEQYF.

The chain couples TRBV7-9 to TRBJ2-1; the D is unclear. This CDR3 is 9 amino acids long. In germline, CDR1 is SEHNR, CDR2 FQNEAQ (reference sequence). The CDR3 region has the DNA TGTGTCGGCGAAGGTGGGCAGTTCTTC. This gives the protein CVGEGGQFF.